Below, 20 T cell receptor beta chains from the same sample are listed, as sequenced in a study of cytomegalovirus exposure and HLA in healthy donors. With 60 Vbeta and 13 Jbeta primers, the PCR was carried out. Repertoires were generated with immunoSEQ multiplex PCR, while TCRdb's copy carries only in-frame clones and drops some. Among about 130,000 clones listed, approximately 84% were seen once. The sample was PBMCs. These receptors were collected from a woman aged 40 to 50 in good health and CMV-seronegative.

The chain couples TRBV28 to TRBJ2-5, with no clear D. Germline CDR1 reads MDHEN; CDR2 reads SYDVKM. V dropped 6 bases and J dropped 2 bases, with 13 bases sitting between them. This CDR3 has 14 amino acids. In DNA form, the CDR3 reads TGTGCCAGCAGCGGAGTGGCGTTACAAGAGACCCAGTACTTC. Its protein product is CASSGVALQETQYF. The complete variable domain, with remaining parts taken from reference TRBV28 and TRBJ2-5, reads DVKVTQSSRYLVKRTGEKVFLECVQDMDHENMFWYRQDPGLGLRLIYFSYDVKMKEKGDIPEGYSVSREKKERFSLILESASTNQTSMYLCASSGVALQETQYFGPGTRLLVL.

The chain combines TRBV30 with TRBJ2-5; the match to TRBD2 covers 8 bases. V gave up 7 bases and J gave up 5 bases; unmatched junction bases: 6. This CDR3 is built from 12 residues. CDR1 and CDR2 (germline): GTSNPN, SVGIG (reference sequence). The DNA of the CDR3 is TGTGCCTCGGGGGGGGGCGAGGAGACCCAGTACTTC. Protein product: CASGGGEETQYF.

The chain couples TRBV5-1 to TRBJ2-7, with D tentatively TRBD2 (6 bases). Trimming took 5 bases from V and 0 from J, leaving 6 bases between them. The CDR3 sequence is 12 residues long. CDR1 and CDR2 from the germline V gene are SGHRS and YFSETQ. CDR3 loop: CASRGGSYEQYF. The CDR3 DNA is TGCGCCAGCAGGGGGGGCTCCTACGAGCAGTACTTC.

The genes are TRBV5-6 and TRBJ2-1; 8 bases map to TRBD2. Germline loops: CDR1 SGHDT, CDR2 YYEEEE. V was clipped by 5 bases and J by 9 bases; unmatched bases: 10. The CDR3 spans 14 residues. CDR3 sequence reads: CASSKSGRRGEQFF. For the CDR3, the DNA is TGTGCCAGCAGTAAAAGCGGGAGAAGGGGTGAGCAGTTCTTC.

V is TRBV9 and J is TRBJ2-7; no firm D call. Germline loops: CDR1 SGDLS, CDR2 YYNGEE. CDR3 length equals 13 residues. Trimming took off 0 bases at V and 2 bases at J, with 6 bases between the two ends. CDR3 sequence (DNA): TGTGCCAGCAGCGTAGGGCCCACCTACGAGCAGTACTTC. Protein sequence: CASSVGPTYEQYF.

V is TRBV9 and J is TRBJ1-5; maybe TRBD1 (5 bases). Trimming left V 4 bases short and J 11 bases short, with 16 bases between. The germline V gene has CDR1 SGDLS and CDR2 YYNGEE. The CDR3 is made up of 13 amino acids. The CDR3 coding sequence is TGTGCCAGCAGCCAAACCTCCGACAGCGCCCAGCATTTT. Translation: CASSQTSDSAQHF. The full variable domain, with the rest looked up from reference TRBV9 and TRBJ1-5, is DSGVTQTPKHLITATGQRVTLRCSPRSGDLSVYWYQQSLDQGLQFLIQYYNGEERAKGNILERFSAQQFPDLHSELNLSSLELGDSALYFCASSQTSDSAQHFGDGTRLSIL.

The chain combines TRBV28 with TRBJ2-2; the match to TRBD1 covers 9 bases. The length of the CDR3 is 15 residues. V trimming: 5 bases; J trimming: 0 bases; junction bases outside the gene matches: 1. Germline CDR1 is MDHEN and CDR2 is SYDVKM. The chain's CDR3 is CASSTGGANTGELFF. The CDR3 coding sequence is TGTGCCAGCAGTACAGGGGGCGCGAACACCGGGGAGCTGTTTTTT.

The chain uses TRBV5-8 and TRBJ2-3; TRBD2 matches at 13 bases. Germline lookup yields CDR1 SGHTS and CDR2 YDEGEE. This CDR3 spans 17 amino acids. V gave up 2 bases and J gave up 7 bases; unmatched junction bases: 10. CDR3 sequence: CASSFFRTSGRGYTQYF. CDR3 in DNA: TGTGCCAGCAGCTTTTTCCGGACTAGCGGGAGAGGCTATACGCAGTATTTT. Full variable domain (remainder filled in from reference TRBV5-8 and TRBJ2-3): EAGVTQSPTHLIKTRGQQATLRCSPISGHTSVYWYQQALGLGLQFLLWYDEGEERNRGNFPPRFSGRQFPNYSSELNVNALELEDSALYLCASSFFRTSGRGYTQYFGPGTRLTVL.

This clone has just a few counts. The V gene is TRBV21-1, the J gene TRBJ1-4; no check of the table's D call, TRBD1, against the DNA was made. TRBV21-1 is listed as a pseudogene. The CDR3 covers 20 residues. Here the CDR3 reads CASSPSSLVTGQTYNEKLFF. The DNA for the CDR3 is TGTGCCAGCAGTCCTAGTTCGTTAGTGACAGGGCAAACTTATAATGAAAAACTGTTTTTT.

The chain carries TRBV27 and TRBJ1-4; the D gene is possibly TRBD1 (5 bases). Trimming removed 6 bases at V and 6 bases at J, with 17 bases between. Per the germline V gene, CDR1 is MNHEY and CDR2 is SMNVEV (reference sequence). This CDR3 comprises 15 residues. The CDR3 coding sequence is TGTGCCAGCAGAACCTGGGGGGAGGGAGATGAAAAACTGTTTTTT. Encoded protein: CASRTWGEGDEKLFF.

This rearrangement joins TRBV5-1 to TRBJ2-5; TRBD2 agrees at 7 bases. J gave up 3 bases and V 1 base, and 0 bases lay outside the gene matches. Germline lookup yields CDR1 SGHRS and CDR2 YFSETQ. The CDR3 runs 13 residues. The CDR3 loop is CASSLSGEETQYF. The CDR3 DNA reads TGCGCCAGCAGCTTGAGCGGGGAAGAGACCCAGTACTTC.

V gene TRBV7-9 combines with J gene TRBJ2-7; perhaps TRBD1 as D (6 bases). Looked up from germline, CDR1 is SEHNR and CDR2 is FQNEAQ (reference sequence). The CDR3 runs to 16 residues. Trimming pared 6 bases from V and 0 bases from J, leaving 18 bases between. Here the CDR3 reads CASRSTDRSSSYEQYF. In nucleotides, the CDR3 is TGTGCCAGCAGATCAACGGACAGATCGAGCTCCTACGAGCAGTACTTC. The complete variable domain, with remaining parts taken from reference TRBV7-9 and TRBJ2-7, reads DTGVSQNPRHKITKRGQNVTFRCDPISEHNRLYWYRQTLGQGPEFLTYFQNEAQLEKSRLLSDRFSAERPKGSFSTLEIQRTEQGDSAMYLCASRSTDRSSSYEQYFGPGTRLTVT.

The CDR3 DNA reads TGTGCCAGCAGCTTAACTCTGGCGGGTGATCCCTACAATGAGCAGTTCTTC. Amino acids: CASSLTLAGDPYNEQFF. The V and J genes are TRBV7-8 and TRBJ2-1, with TRBD2 as a possible D gene (5 bases). V lost 2 bases and J 2 bases, leaving 16 bases between the germline ends. This CDR3 region has 17 residues. Germline CDR1 reads SGHVS; CDR2 reads FQNEAQ. Full variable domain (remainder filled in from reference TRBV7-8 and TRBJ2-1): GAGVSQSPRYKVAKRGQDVALRCDPISGHVSLFWYQQALGQGPEFLTYFQNEAQLDKSGLPSDRFFAERPEGSVSTLKIQRTQQEDSAVYLCASSLTLAGDPYNEQFFGPGTRLTVL.

The CDR3 here is CASSRGKAGGQETQYF. The DNA of the CDR3 is TGTGCCAGCAGCCGGGGTAAAGCGGGGGGACAAGAGACCCAGTACTTC. This chain links TRBV7-9 with TRBJ2-5, with 9 bases matching TRBD2. V was clipped by 5 bases and J by 2 bases; unmatched bases: 9. Germline CDR1 reads SEHNR; CDR2 reads FQNEAQ (reference sequence). This CDR3 spans 16 amino acids.

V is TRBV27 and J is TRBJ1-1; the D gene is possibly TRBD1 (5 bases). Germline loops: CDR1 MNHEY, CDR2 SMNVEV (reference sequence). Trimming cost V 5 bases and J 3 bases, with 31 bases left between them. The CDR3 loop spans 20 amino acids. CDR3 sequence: CASSDFIPRGGSGGHTEAFF. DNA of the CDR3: TGTGCCAGCAGTGACTTCATTCCCCGGGGGGGGAGTGGTGGTCACACTGAAGCTTTCTTT.

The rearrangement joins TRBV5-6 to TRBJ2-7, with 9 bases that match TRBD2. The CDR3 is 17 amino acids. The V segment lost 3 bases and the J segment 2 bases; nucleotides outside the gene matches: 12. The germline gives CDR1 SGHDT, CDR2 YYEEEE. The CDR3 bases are TGTGCCAGCAGCTCTCGGATCGGGGGACTAGCCCCCTACGAGCAGTACTTC. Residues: CASSSRIGGLAPYEQYF.

CDR3 protein: CATSRLTGLESPLHF. CDR3 DNA sequence: TGTGCCACCAGCAGGTTGACAGGGTTGGAGTCACCCCTCCACTTT. The rearrangement uses TRBV15 and TRBJ1-6; 7 bases agree with TRBD1. The CDR3 has 15 residues. J lost 10 bases, V lost 3 bases, and 9 bases had no gene match. Germline loops: CDR1 LNHNV, CDR2 YYDKDF (reference sequence).

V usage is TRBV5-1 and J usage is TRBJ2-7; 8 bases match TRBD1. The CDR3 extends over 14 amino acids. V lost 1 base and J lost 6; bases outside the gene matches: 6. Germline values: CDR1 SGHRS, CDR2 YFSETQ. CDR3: CASSLRDRGGEQYF. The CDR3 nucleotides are TGCGCCAGCAGCTTGAGAGACAGGGGTGGCGAGCAGTACTTC.

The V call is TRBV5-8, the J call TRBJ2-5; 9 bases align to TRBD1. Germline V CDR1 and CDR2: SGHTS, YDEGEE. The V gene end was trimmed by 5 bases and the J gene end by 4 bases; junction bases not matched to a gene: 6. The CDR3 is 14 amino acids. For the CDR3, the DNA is TGTGCCAGCAGGCCGGGACAGGGCGCAGAGACCCAGTACTTC. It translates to CASRPGQGAETQYF.

The CDR3 protein is CASSLTLGGVYNEQFF. The CDR3 DNA follows: TGTGCCAGCAGCTTAACGTTGGGGGGGGTCTACAATGAGCAGTTCTTC. The rearrangement links TRBV7-3 to TRBJ2-1, with 7 bases matching TRBD2. CDR3 length: 16 residues. Trimming cost V 0 bases and J 3 bases; bases outside gene matches: 5. CDR1 SGHTA and CDR2 FQGTGA come from the germline V gene.